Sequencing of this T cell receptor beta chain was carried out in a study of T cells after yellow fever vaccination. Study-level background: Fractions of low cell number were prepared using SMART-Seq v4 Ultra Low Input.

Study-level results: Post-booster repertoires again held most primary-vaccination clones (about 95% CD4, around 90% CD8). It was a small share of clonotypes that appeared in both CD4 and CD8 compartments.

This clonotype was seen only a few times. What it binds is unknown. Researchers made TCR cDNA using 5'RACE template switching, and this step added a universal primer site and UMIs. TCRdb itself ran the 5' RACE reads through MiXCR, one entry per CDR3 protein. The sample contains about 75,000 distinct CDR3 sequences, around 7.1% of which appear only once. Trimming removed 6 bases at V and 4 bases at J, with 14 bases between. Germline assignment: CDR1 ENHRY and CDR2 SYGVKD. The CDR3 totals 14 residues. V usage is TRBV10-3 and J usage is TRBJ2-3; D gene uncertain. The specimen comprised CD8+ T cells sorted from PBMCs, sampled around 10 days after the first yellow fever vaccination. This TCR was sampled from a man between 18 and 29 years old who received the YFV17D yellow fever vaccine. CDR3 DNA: TGTGCCATCAGAGGCAGCCTAAGAGCAGATACGCAGTATTTT. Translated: CAIRGSLRADTQYF.